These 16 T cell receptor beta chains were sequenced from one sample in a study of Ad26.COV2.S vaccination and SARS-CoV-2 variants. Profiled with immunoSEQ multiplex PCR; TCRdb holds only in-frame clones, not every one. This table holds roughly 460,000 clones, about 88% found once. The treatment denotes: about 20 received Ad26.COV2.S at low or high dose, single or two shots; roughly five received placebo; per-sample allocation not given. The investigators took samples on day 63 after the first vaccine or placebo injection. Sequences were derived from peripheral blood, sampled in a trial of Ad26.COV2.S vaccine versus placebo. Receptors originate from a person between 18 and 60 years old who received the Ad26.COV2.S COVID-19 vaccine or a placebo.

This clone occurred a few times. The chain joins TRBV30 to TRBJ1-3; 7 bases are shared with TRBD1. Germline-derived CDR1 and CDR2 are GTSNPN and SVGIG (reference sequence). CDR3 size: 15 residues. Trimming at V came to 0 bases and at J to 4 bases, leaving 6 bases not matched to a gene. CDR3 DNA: TGTGCCTGGAGTGTACGAGGGGGCGCCGGAAACACCATATATTTT. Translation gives CAWSVRGGAGNTIYF.

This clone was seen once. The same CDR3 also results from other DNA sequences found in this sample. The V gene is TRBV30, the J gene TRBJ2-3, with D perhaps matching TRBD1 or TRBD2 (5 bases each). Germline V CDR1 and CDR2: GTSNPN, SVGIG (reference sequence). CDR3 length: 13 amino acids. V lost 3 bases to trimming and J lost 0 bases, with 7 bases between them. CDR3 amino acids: CAWSRDSTDTQYF. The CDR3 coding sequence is TGTGCCTGGAGCAGGGACAGCACAGATACGCAGTATTTT.

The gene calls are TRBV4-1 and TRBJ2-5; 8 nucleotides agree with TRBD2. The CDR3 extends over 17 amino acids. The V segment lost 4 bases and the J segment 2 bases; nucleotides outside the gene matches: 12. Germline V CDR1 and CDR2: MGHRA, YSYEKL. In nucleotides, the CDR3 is TGCGCCAGCAGCCCAGCCCGTAGCGGGGAGTCACAAGAGACCCAGTACTTC. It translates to CASSPARSGESQETQYF.

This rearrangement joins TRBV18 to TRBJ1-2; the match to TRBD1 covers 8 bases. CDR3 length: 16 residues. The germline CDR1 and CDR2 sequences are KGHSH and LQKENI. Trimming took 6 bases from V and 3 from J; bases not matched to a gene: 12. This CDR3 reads CASSLDRGVRYYGYTF. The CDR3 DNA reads TGTGCCAGCTCGCTCGACAGGGGCGTTCGATACTATGGCTACACCTTC.

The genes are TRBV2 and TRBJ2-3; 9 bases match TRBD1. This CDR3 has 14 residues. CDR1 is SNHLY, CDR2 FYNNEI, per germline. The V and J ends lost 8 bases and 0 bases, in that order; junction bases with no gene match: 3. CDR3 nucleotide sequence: TGTGCCAGCGCCGGGACAGGGAGCACAGATACGCAGTATTTT. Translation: CASAGTGSTDTQYF.

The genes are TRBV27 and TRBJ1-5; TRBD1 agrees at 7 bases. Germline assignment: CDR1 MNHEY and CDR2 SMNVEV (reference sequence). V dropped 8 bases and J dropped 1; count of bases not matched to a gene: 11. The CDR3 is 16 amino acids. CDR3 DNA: TGTGCCAGCGCCCCACTCTACAGGGGAAGCAATCAGCCCCAGCATTTT. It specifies CASAPLYRGSNQPQHF.

The CDR3 protein is CAISVTEDTGYTF. CDR3 bases: TGTGCCATCAGTGTTACCGAGGACACAGGCTACACCTTC. V usage is TRBV10-3 and J usage is TRBJ1-2; D perhaps matches TRBD1 (5 bases). This CDR3 contains 13 residues. Looked up from germline, CDR1 is ENHRY and CDR2 is SYGVKD. V was clipped by 4 bases and J by 8 bases, with 14 bases between them.

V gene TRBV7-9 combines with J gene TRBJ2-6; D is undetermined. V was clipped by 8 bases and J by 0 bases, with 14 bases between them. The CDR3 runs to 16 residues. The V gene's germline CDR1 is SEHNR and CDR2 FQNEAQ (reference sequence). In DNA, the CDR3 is TGTGCCAGCTCCCACACATCCGCCTCTGGGGCCAACGTCCTGACTTTC. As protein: CASSHTSASGANVLTF.

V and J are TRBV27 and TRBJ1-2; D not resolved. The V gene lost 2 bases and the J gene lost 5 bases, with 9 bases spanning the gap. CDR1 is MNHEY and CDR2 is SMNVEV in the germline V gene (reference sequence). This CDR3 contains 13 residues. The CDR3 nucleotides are TGTGCCAGCAGTTTACTTGGAGCTTATGGCTACACCTTC. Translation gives CASSLLGAYGYTF.

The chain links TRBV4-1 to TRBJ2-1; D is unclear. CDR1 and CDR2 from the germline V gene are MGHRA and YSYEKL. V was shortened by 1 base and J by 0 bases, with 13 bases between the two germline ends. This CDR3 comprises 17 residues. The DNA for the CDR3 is TGCGCCAGCAGCCAAGGTCTGGCGGTAAGCTCCTACAATGAGCAGTTCTTC. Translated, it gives CASSQGLAVSSYNEQFF.

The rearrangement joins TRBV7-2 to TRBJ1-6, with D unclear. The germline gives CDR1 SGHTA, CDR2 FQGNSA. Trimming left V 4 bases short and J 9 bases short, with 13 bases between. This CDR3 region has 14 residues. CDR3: CASSYKWELSPLHF. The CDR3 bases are TGTGCCAGCAGCTACAAATGGGAACTTTCACCCCTCCACTTT.

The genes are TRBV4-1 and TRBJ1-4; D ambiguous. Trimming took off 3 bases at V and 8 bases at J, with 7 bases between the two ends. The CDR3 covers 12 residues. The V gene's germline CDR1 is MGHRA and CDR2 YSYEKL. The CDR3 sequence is CASSHIREKLFF. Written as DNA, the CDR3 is TGCGCCAGCAGCCATATCCGAGAAAAACTGTTTTTT.

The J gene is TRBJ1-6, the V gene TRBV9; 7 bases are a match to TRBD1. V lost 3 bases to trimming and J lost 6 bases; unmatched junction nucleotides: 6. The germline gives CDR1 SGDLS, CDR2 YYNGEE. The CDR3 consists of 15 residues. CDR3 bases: TGTGCCAGCAGCGCGGACAGGTACTCTAATTCACCCCTCCACTTT. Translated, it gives CASSADRYSNSPLHF.

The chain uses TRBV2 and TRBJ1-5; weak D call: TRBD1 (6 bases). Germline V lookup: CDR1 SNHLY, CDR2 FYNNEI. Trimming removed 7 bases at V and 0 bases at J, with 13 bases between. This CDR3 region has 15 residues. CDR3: CASTGTPLSNQPQHF. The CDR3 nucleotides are TGTGCCAGCACCGGGACACCACTTAGCAATCAGCCCCAGCATTTT.

The CDR3 sequence: CASSEQGRGNEQFF. The DNA for the CDR3 is TGTGCCAGCAGCGAACAGGGGCGGGGCAATGAGCAGTTCTTC. The V call is TRBV6-6, the J call TRBJ2-1; D might be TRBD1 (7 bases). Trimming removed 6 bases at V and 6 bases at J, with 15 bases between. This CDR3 has 14 residues. Germline values: CDR1 MNHNY, CDR2 SVGAGI (reference sequence).

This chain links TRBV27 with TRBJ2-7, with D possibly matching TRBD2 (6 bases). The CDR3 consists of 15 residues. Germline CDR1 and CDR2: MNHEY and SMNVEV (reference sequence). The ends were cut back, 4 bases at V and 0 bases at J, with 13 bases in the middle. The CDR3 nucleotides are TGTGCCAGCAGTTCAAGCCGGGGGAGCTCCTACGAGCAGTACTTC. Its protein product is CASSSSRGSSYEQYF.